Presented here are 24 T cell receptor beta chains from one specimen sequenced in a study of Siglec-9 on CD8 T cells in melanoma. Method: immunoSEQ multiplex PCR; TCRdb's copy keeps in-frame clones and lacks some. The sample gives about 36,000 clones, roughly 84% of which show up once; approximately 1.8% is in the top ten. The sample consisted of Siglec-9- CD8+ T cells sorted from blood. These TCRs come from a human donor in good health.

The chain has TRBV11-2 and TRBJ2-7; a weak D match, TRBD2 (6 bases). Germline CDR1 and CDR2: SGHAT and FQNNGV. The CDR3 has 14 residues. V shed 0 bases and J shed 4 bases, with 10 bases lying between them. This CDR3 reads CASSLDLAEYEQYF. CDR3 bases: TGTGCCAGCAGCTTAGATTTAGCGGAGTACGAGCAGTACTTC.

The V call is TRBV15, the J call TRBJ2-3; TRBD2 matches at 7 bases. This CDR3 has 16 residues. Unmatched junction bases numbered 11, after V lost 3 bases and J lost 5 bases. CDR1 is LNHNV, CDR2 YYDKDF, per germline (reference sequence). DNA for the CDR3: TGTGCCACCAGCAGGGAGTCGGGGGGAGAGGAAGATACGCAGTATTTT. Translated, it gives CATSRESGGEEDTQYF.

V and J are TRBV15 and TRBJ2-1; 13 bases are shared with TRBD2. Trimming at V came to 3 bases and at J to 10 bases, leaving 12 bases not matched to a gene. The CDR3 sequence is 17 residues long. Germline V gene data show CDR1 as LNHNV and CDR2 as YYDKDF (reference sequence). The CDR3 region has the DNA TGTGCCACCAGCAGCGGCGGGGGACTAGCGGGGCCTTTGGAGCAGTTCTTC. This sequence encodes CATSSGGGLAGPLEQFF.

This clone has only one observation. The chain links TRBV19 to TRBJ1-2; D perhaps matches TRBD1 (5 bases). Germline CDR1 LNHDA, CDR2 SQIVND (reference sequence). The CDR3 consists of 14 residues. V was pared by 10 bases and J by 4 bases, with 19 bases between. The chain's CDR3 is CANLEGGHLYGYTF. The CDR3 DNA follows: TGTGCCAACCTAGAGGGAGGACACCTCTATGGCTACACCTTC.

The chain joins TRBV30 to TRBJ1-5; 8 positions agree with TRBD1. Trimming cost V 4 bases and J 7 bases; bases outside gene matches: 6. The CDR3 is 13 residues long. Germline V gene lookup returns CDR1 GTSNPN and CDR2 SVGIG (reference sequence). The CDR3 region has the DNA TGTGCCTGGACCCCAGGGGGCGTACAGCCCCAGCATTTT. It is translated as CAWTPGGVQPQHF.

This clone was observed a single time. This CDR3 is CASSQELGRETGELFF. CDR3 bases: TGCGCCAGCAGCCAAGAGCTCGGCAGGGAAACCGGGGAGCTGTTTTTT. The J gene is TRBJ2-2, the V gene TRBV4-1, with a possible D match to TRBD1 (5 bases). CDR3 length: 16 amino acids. Germline V gene data show CDR1 as MGHRA and CDR2 as YSYEKL. V lost 0 bases, J lost 5 bases, and 13 bases lay in between.

The chain recombines TRBV29-1 with TRBJ1-1; D ambiguous. CDR3 length: 11 residues. The V end was cut by 6 bases, the J end by 1 base, with 6 bases between. Per germline, CDR1 SQVTM and CDR2 ANQGSEA. The CDR3 region is CSVARNTEAFF. CDR3 nucleotides: TGCAGCGTCGCCAGGAACACTGAAGCTTTCTTT.

The rearrangement uses TRBV7-9 and TRBJ2-5; a possible D gene is TRBD2 (6 bases). The CDR3 totals 15 residues. Trimming shortened V by 5 bases and J by 0 bases, and 13 bases separated the two germline ends. Germline V gene sequence: CDR1 SEHNR, CDR2 FQNEAQ (reference sequence). The CDR3 is CASSPLSGNQETQYF. Written as DNA, the CDR3 is TGTGCCAGCAGCCCGCTTAGCGGCAACCAAGAGACCCAGTACTTC.

The chain uses TRBV6-1 and TRBJ2-1, with TRBD1 matching over 7 bases. J gave up 5 bases and V 2 bases, and 3 bases lay outside the gene matches. The CDR3 covers 14 residues. Germline V gene sequence: CDR1 MNHNS, CDR2 SASEGT. CDR3 sequence (DNA): TGTGCCAGCAGTGAAACAGGGGCACACAATGAGCAGTTCTTC. Translation gives CASSETGAHNEQFF.

V is TRBV6-5 and J is TRBJ1-1; TRBD1 is a possible D gene (5 bases). This CDR3 is 13 amino acids long. Germline loops: CDR1 MNHEY, CDR2 SVGAGI. The V gene lost 3 bases and the J gene lost 1 base, with 6 bases spanning the gap. The CDR3 DNA reads TGTGCCAGCAGTTATGGGGGGAACACTGAAGCTTTCTTT. Translating it yields CASSYGGNTEAFF.

The chain carries TRBV14 and TRBJ1-1, with TRBD1 matching 8 bases. CDR1 is SGHDN and CDR2 is FVKESK in the germline V gene. V was clipped by 1 base and J by 5 bases; unmatched bases: 15. This CDR3 is 18 amino acids long. CDR3 DNA: TGTGCCAGCAGCCAAGTGCGGCAGGGGGCGTCTCGGGAGACTGAAGCTTTCTTT. Translated, it gives CASSQVRQGASRETEAFF.

The gene calls are TRBV16 and TRBJ2-7, with TRBD1 as a possible D gene (6 bases). The V gene lost 4 bases and the J gene lost 1 base, with 14 bases spanning the gap. Germline V gene data show CDR1 as KGHSY and CDR2 as FQNENV. The CDR3 length is 15 residues. CDR3 coding DNA: TGTGCCAGCAGCCTCGTCATAGGGGGATCCTACGAGCAGTACTTC. Protein sequence: CASSLVIGGSYEQYF.

The rearrangement joins TRBV27 to TRBJ2-5; weak D call: TRBD2 (5 bases). The length of the CDR3 is 15 residues. From germline, CDR1 is MNHEY and CDR2 SMNVEV (reference sequence). With 2 bases removed from V and 0 bases from J, the gap between germline ends came to 10 bases. CDR3 protein: CASSLGPGNQETQYF. The CDR3 bases are TGTGCCAGCAGTTTAGGCCCCGGGAACCAAGAGACCCAGTACTTC.

The chain has TRBV4-1 and TRBJ1-1, with TRBD1 as a possible D gene (5 bases). This CDR3 has 14 residues. Germline-derived CDR1 and CDR2 are MGHRA and YSYEKL. V was cut by 1 base and J by 4 bases, with 10 bases left in between. The CDR3 here is CASSQGGGVTEAFF. CDR3 nucleotide sequence: TGCGCCAGCAGCCAAGGTGGGGGTGTCACTGAAGCTTTCTTT.

The chain employs TRBV5-6 and TRBJ1-1; the D is unclear. Trimming removed 4 bases at V and 0 bases at J, with 7 bases between. From germline, CDR1 is SGHDT and CDR2 YYEEEE. The CDR3 is 13 residues long. In DNA form, the CDR3 reads TGTGCCAGCAGCACCGTTATGAACACTGAAGCTTTCTTT. Translation gives CASSTVMNTEAFF.

The J gene is TRBJ2-1, the V gene TRBV29-1; TRBD2 agrees at 10 bases. Per germline, CDR1 SQVTM and CDR2 ANQGSEA. The length of the CDR3 is 16 residues. Trimming cost V 2 bases and J 0 bases; bases outside gene matches: 4. The CDR3 is CSVEMPSGSSYNEQFF. The CDR3 DNA sequence: TGCAGCGTTGAAATGCCTAGCGGGAGCTCCTACAATGAGCAGTTCTTC.

V and J are TRBV13 and TRBJ2-2; no clear D. Germline loops: CDR1 PRHDT, CDR2 FYEKMQ (reference sequence). Trimming removed 0 bases at V and 6 bases at J, with 2 bases between. The CDR3 is made up of 12 amino acids. Here the CDR3 DNA reads TGTGCCAGCAGCTTAGGTTCCGGGGAGCTGTTTTTT. The encoded protein is CASSLGSGELFF.

This clone was counted between two and nine times. The rearrangement links TRBV5-4 to TRBJ1-1, with a weak D call TRBD1 (5 bases). Trimming shortened V by 3 bases and J by 7 bases, and 13 bases separated the two germline ends. Looked up from germline, CDR1 is SGHNT and CDR2 is YYREEE (reference sequence). CDR3 size: 13 residues. In DNA, the CDR3 is TGTGCCAGCAGCTCTCCCCCGGGGCTTGAAGCTTTCTTT. Residues: CASSSPPGLEAFF.

The V call is TRBV5-1, the J call TRBJ1-2, with D maybe TRBD1 (5 bases). The CDR3 has 17 residues. V dropped 0 bases and J dropped 1 base, with 16 bases sitting between them. Per germline, CDR1 SGHRS and CDR2 YFSETQ. The CDR3 DNA is TGCGCCAGCAGCTTGGATCGGGGGACGGGGGATAACTATGGCTACACCTTC. Its translation is CASSLDRGTGDNYGYTF.

The chain uses TRBV5-1 and TRBJ2-7; D not resolved. V gave up 0 bases and J gave up 0 bases, with 7 bases separating them. The CDR3 totals 14 residues. CDR1 is SGHRS, CDR2 YFSETQ, per germline. The CDR3 sequence: CASSLELSSYEQYF. The CDR3 DNA reads as TGCGCCAGCAGCTTGGAACTTAGCTCCTACGAGCAGTACTTC.

The chain uses TRBV5-1 and TRBJ2-3; 8 bases agree with TRBD2. With 4 bases clipped from V and 5 bases from J, the junction kept 6 bases outside the gene matches. The germline gives CDR1 SGHRS, CDR2 YFSETQ. CDR3 length equals 14 residues. DNA for the CDR3: TGCGCCAGCAGCCCCGGGAGGGAGATAGATACGCAGTATTTT. It codes for CASSPGREIDTQYF.

Here the CDR3 DNA reads TGTGCCAGCAGGCTAAATGGGGGGACGCAGTATTTT. It specifies CASRLNGGTQYF. The genes are TRBV27 and TRBJ2-3, with a weak D call TRBD2 (6 bases). V dropped 6 bases and J dropped 9 bases, with 13 bases sitting between them. There are 12 residues in the CDR3. Germline V gene data show CDR1 as MNHEY and CDR2 as SMNVEV (reference sequence).

The chain recombines TRBV7-8 with TRBJ2-7; D is undetermined. The germline V gene has CDR1 SGHVS and CDR2 FQNEAQ. The CDR3 is 15 residues long. The ends were cut back, 3 bases at V and 0 bases at J, with 12 bases in the middle. CDR3 nucleotides: TGTGCCAGCAGCTTTGAGTTGGTGACCTCCTACGAGCAGTACTTC. It encodes CASSFELVTSYEQYF. Filled out from reference TRBV7-8 and TRBJ2-7, the complete variable domain reads GAGVSQSPRYKVAKRGQDVALRCDPISGHVSLFWYQQALGQGPEFLTYFQNEAQLDKSGLPSDRFFAERPEGSVSTLKIQRTQQEDSAVYLCASSFELVTSYEQYFGPGTRLTVT.

This clone was found once. This chain joins TRBV7-9 and TRBJ2-3; TRBD2 matches 9 bases. Looked up from germline, CDR1 is SEHNR and CDR2 is FQNEAQ (reference sequence). The CDR3 consists of 15 residues. Trimming took 5 bases from V and 4 from J; bases not matched to a gene: 7. The CDR3 reads CASSRGGARADTQYF. The CDR3 DNA reads as TGTGCCAGCAGCCGCGGGGGGGCGAGGGCAGATACGCAGTATTTT.